This TCR beta chain was identified during a study of T cell repertoires in cytomegalovirus infection. Study as a whole: Public TCR beta signatures provided an indication of both CMV infection and a matching HLA type. Study outcomes and limitations: HLA-C-restricted TCR beta clonotypes specific for CMV led the ex vivo response.

Each CDR3 protein gets one entry after TCRdb re-called the reads with MiXCR. The table lists around 900,000 distinct CDR3 sequences, roughly 30% of them singletons. This clonotype was detected a few times. Antigen unknown. The CDR3 loop spans 16 amino acids. The germline gives CDR1 MGHRA, CDR2 YSYEKL. Trimming took 5 bases from V and 5 from J; bases not matched to a gene: 9. The gene calls are TRBV4-1 and TRBJ2-3; 11 positions agree with TRBD2. The sequencing used cultured CD8+ T cells from PBMCs, collected from culture after CMV antigen stimulation. This clonotype was obtained from a human donor in good health (CMV status not recorded). Some clones in this sample may be carry-over from other donors' samples. The CDR3 bases are TGCGCCAGCAGCACCCGACTAGCGGGGATTCTAGATACGCAGTATTTT. Translating gives CASSTRLAGILDTQYF.